These 18 T cell receptor beta chains were all obtained from the same sample, sequenced in a study of blood T cells in healthy people across ages. A second PCR of about 7 to 11 cycles used a sample-barcoded 5' primer and a J-beta primer mix. TCRdb redid the calling of the 5' RACE reads with MiXCR, one entry per CDR3 protein. In the table there are over a million distinct CDR3 sequences, around 27% of which are singletons. This same sample was also part of a study on T cells of mothers and their children.

Material: blood. The receptors here all came from a girl aged 2 to 9 in good health.

The chain has TRBV28 and TRBJ2-5; perhaps TRBD1 as D (5 bases). The CDR3 runs to 16 residues. From germline, CDR1 is MDHEN and CDR2 SYDVKM. Trimming left V 5 bases short and J 1 base short, with 17 bases between. This chain's CDR3 is CASSTLKGVAQETQYF. The CDR3 region has the DNA TGTGCCAGCAGTACTTTAAAAGGGGTTGCCCAAGAGACCCAGTACTTC.

The chain uses TRBV24-1 and TRBJ1-5, with 12 bases identical to TRBD1. V was pared by 7 bases and J by 5 bases, with 14 bases of the junction left unmatched. Per germline, CDR1 KGHDR and CDR2 SFDVKD. This CDR3 has 18 residues. The CDR3 nucleotides read TGTGCCACCAGCAATCCGGGACAGGGGGCCGGGCTATATCAGCCCCAGCATTTT. Its protein is CATSNPGQGAGLYQPQHF.

This clonotype was seen more than once but under ten times. The V gene is TRBV12-3 or TRBV12-4, the J gene TRBJ1-2; D is uncertain. The CDR3 has 12 amino acids. Trimming left V 5 bases short and J 6 bases short, with 10 bases between. The CDR3 bases are TGTGCCAGCAGTCGCGCGGGCCATGGCTACACCTTC. Amino acid sequence: CASSRAGHGYTF.

The chain has TRBV28 and TRBJ2-5; the D gene could be TRBD1 or TRBD2 (5 bases each). This CDR3 spans 14 amino acids. CDR1 is MDHEN, CDR2 SYDVKM, per germline. The V end lost 4 bases, the J end lost 3 bases, and 12 bases lay between the germline ends. CDR3 DNA sequence: TGTGCCAGCAGTTATGAGGGGTTAAAAGAGACCCAGTACTTC. It codes for CASSYEGLKETQYF.

As for this clonotype: An end of the junction differs from the germline gene, which may be a read error. In DNA form, the CDR3 reads TGCAGCGTTTTTCGGTCAGGGGGCAATAACAAGTTCTTC. Encoded protein: CSVFRSGGNNKFF. The J gene is TRBJ2-5, the V gene TRBV29-1; 8 bases are shared with TRBD1. CDR1 is SQVTM and CDR2 is ANQGSEA in the germline V gene. This CDR3 has 13 amino acids.

This clonotype was detected a few times. The chain recombines TRBV6-1 with TRBJ2-5; maybe TRBD1 (5 bases). Trimming left V 3 bases short and J 5 bases short, with 16 bases between. The CDR3 length is 15 residues. Germline CDR1 MNHNS, CDR2 SASEGT. As DNA, the CDR3 is TGTGCCAGCAGTGAGGTGTCAAGGGGCCGGGAGACCCAGTACTTC. Encoded protein: CASSEVSRGRETQYF.

The V call is TRBV11-2, the J call TRBJ2-5, with 8 positions matching TRBD2. The J segment lost 5 bases and the V segment lost 4 bases, leaving 9 bases of the junction unmatched. CDR1 is SGHAT and CDR2 is FQNNGV in the germline V gene. The CDR3 sequence is 15 residues long. CDR3 amino acids: CASSSSAGEGETQYF. Written as DNA, the CDR3 is TGTGCCAGCAGCTCCTCAGCGGGAGAAGGGGAGACCCAGTACTTC.

This clonotype showed up just a few times. The V gene is TRBV7-8, the J gene TRBJ2-3, with D tentatively TRBD1 or TRBD2 (6 bases each). This CDR3 has 16 amino acids. Trimming cost V 6 bases and J 6 bases, with 22 bases left between them. The germline V gene encodes CDR1 SGHVS and CDR2 FQNEAQ. The CDR3 region is CASRRDRGPRGDTQYF. In DNA, the CDR3 is TGTGCCAGCAGGAGGGATCGGGGGCCTCGGGGGGATACGCAGTATTTT. The complete variable domain, with remaining parts taken from reference TRBV7-8 and TRBJ2-3, reads GAGVSQSPRYKVAKRGQDVALRCDPISGHVSLFWYQQALGQGPEFLTYFQNEAQLDKSGLPSDRFFAERPEGSVSTLKIQRTQQEDSAVYLCASRRDRGPRGDTQYFGPGTRLTVL.

A note on this clonotype: Germline and junction disagree at one end, which may indicate a read error. The V gene is TRBV20-1, the J gene TRBJ2-5, with D perhaps being TRBD1 or TRBD2 (6 bases each). Germline V CDR1 and CDR2: DFQATT, SNEGSKA (reference sequence). The CDR3 is made up of 9 amino acids. The CDR3 protein is CSASGGKVF. The CDR3, as DNA: TGCAGTGCTAGCGGGGGCAAGGTCTTC.

This clonotype was seen only a few times. The J gene is TRBJ2-5, the V gene TRBV12-3 or TRBV12-4; D may be TRBD2 (6 bases). Judging by the DNA end, TRBJ2-7 fits better; the J call may be wrong. CDR3 size: 14 residues. CDR3 sequence: CASSVGLSGYEQYF. In nucleotides, the CDR3 is TGTGCCAGCAGCGTGGGACTTAGCGGCTACGAGCAGTACTTC.

The sample holds many counts of this clonotype. The chain recombines TRBV11-2 with TRBJ2-3, with D perhaps TRBD2 (6 bases). Germline V gene lookup returns CDR1 SGHAT and CDR2 FQNNGV. Trimming removed 3 bases from V and 2 bases from J, with 9 bases in between. The CDR3 has 14 amino acids. The CDR3 loop is CASSLEGLTDTQYF. The DNA for the CDR3 is TGTGCCAGCAGCTTGGAGGGGCTCACAGATACGCAGTATTTT.

Comments on this clonotype: One end of the junction fails to match germline, which may point to a read error. The chain is built from TRBV7-2 and TRBJ2-5; 7 bases line up with TRBD1. Germline CDR1 SGHTA, CDR2 FQGNSA. The CDR3 runs 13 residues. The CDR3 bases are TGTGCCAGCAGCTTAGAAATCGGGACAGCCGAGTTCTTC. It yields the protein CASSLEIGTAEFF.

The rearrangement joins TRBV29-1 to TRBJ1-1; maybe TRBD1 (6 bases). The CDR3 has 12 amino acids. V lost 8 bases and J lost 11, with 21 bases in between. Germline V lookup: CDR1 SQVTM, CDR2 ANQGSEA. CDR3 sequence reads: CSSGGGGTGAFF. CDR3 nucleotides: TGCAGCTCTGGGGGAGGGGGAACCGGGGCTTTCTTT. The full variable domain, completed using reference TRBV29-1 and TRBJ1-1, is SAVISQKPSRDICQRGTSLTIQCQVDSQVTMMFWYRQQPGQSLTLIATANQGSEATYESGFVIDKFPISRPNLTFSTLTVSNMSPEDSSIYLCSSGGGGTGAFFGQGTRLTVV.

This rearrangement joins TRBV10-3 to TRBJ2-5; 10 nucleotides line up with TRBD2. Germline CDR1 and CDR2: ENHRY and SYGVKD. The CDR3 sequence is 19 residues long. The ends lost 0 bases at V and 0 bases at J; junction bases unmatched: 10. CDR3 DNA: TGTGCCATCAGTGAGTCGGGAGGCACTAGCGGGGCTAACCAAGAGACCCAGTACTTC. This encodes CAISESGGTSGANQETQYF.

This clonotype has only a few counts. The chain couples TRBV9 to TRBJ1-6; D is ambiguous. This CDR3 contains 14 residues. The V gene's germline CDR1 is SGDLS and CDR2 YYNGEE. Trimming left V 0 bases short and J 10 bases short, with 11 bases between. DNA of the CDR3: TGTGCCAGCAGCGTAGTAGCAGCGGGATCACCCCTCCACTTT. Encoded protein: CASSVVAAGSPLHF.

CDR3 region: CASSSFTGHEQYF. In DNA form, the CDR3 reads TGTGCCAGCAGCTCGTTCACAGGGCACGAGCAGTACTTC. The chain uses TRBV11-2 and TRBJ2-7, with TRBD1 as a possible D gene (6 bases). Per the germline V gene, CDR1 is SGHAT and CDR2 is FQNNGV. V dropped 4 bases and J dropped 5 bases, with 12 bases sitting between them. The CDR3 is 13 amino acids.

This rearrangement joins TRBV6-1 to TRBJ1-3; D unresolved. CDR1 and CDR2 from the germline V gene are MNHNS and SASEGT. V dropped 2 bases and J dropped 3 bases, with 20 bases sitting between them. The CDR3 loop spans 18 amino acids. This chain's CDR3 is CASSELGGGKRGGNTIYF. The CDR3 DNA sequence: TGTGCCAGCAGTGAACTTGGAGGCGGGAAACGAGGTGGAAACACCATATATTTT.

The chain combines TRBV28 with TRBJ1-2, with D maybe TRBD1 (5 bases). Germline values: CDR1 MDHEN, CDR2 SYDVKM. This CDR3 is 13 amino acids long. V lost 6 bases and J lost 4, with 12 bases in between. The CDR3 coding sequence is TGTGCCAGCAGCCTCAGGGTGCCCTATGGCTACACCTTC. Translation gives CASSLRVPYGYTF.